The 28 T cell receptor beta chains below all came from one sample that was sequenced in a study of T-cell memory formation after mild COVID-19. TCRdb called the 5' RACE reads again in MiXCR, with one record for every CDR3 protein. The sample holds 500,000 to 650,000 distinct CDR3 sequences, about 20% seen once. The specimen sequenced was PBMCs or a T cell subset sorted from them (not recorded which). The receptors originated from an adult woman who had mild COVID-19 (a few samples of this study predate the infection). Cell type and time point are not known.

This clonotype was seen a handful of times. The chain combines TRBV5-4 with TRBJ1-4; D might be TRBD1 (6 bases). The V and J ends lost 2 bases and 5 bases respectively, with 10 bases between them. Germline CDR1 is SGHNT and CDR2 is YYREEE (reference sequence). CDR3 length: 14 amino acids. CDR3 amino acids: CASSFFGGNEKLFF. The CDR3 DNA reads TGTGCCAGCAGCTTTTTCGGGGGCAATGAAAAACTGTTTTTT.

This clonotype showed up just a few times. The chain recombines TRBV7-8 with TRBJ1-4; TRBD1 aligns across 7 bases. Germline V CDR1 and CDR2: SGHVS, FQNEAQ. CDR3 length equals 16 residues. V gave up 5 bases and J gave up 8 bases; unmatched junction bases: 14. CDR3 residues: CASSPRSGRGREKLFF. The CDR3 DNA reads TGTGCCAGCAGCCCCCGGTCGGGCAGGGGGAGAGAAAAACTGTTTTTT.

This clonotype was seen only a few times. The V and J genes are TRBV12-3 or TRBV12-4 and TRBJ1-1; D is ambiguous. Trimming pared 1 base from V and 9 bases from J, leaving 9 bases between. This CDR3 has 12 residues. The CDR3 protein is CASSLVEIKAFF. DNA of the CDR3: TGTGCCAGCAGTTTAGTAGAAATAAAAGCTTTCTTT.

A few counts support this clonotype. This chain uses TRBV7-8 with TRBJ2-2; 9 bases align to TRBD1. V trimming: 4 bases; J trimming: 5 bases; junction bases outside the gene matches: 8. The CDR3 is 16 amino acids. Germline V gene data show CDR1 as SGHVS and CDR2 as FQNEAQ. For the CDR3, the DNA is TGTGCCAGCAGCTCACAAGGACAGGGGTATACCGGGGAGCTGTTTTTT. It yields the protein CASSSQGQGYTGELFF.

This clonotype turned up a few times. The gene calls are TRBV12-3 or TRBV12-4 and TRBJ1-1; no clear D gene. The CDR3 extends over 15 amino acids. The V gene lost 3 bases and the J gene lost 3 bases, with 14 bases spanning the gap. In nucleotides, the CDR3 is TGTGCCAGCAGTTTCGGGCCGGACTGGGACACTGAAGCTTTCTTT. Protein: CASSFGPDWDTEAFF.

CDR3 DNA: TGCGCCAGCAGCTCCGAGATTGAGCAGTTCTTC. Translating it yields CASSSEIEQFF. V is TRBV5-1 and J is TRBJ2-1; D remains unclear. The germline gives CDR1 SGHRS, CDR2 YFSETQ. This CDR3 comprises 11 residues. V lost 3 bases and J lost 9, with 7 bases in between.

J is TRBJ2-5 and V is TRBV12-3 or TRBV12-4, with TRBD2 matching 9 bases. CDR3 length: 17 amino acids. V gave up 4 bases and J gave up 4 bases; unmatched junction bases: 13. The chain's CDR3 is CASSSPLGVSGGETQYF. The DNA of the CDR3 is TGTGCCAGCAGTTCCCCCTTAGGTGTTAGCGGGGGAGAGACCCAGTACTTC.

About this clonotype itself: In this CDR3 the conserved last residue, phenylalanine or tryptophan, is missing, so a read error is likely. The V and J genes are TRBV9 and TRBJ2-7; 11 nucleotides align to TRBD2. After removal of 3 bases from V and 3 bases from J, the junction contained 8 bases not matched to a gene. Germline V gene data show CDR1 as SGDLS and CDR2 as YYNGEE. This CDR3 contains 16 residues. CDR3 coding DNA: TGTGCCAGCAGCGGACTTTCGACTAGCGGGATCTACGAGCAGTACTTA. Translating it yields CASSGLSTSGIYEQYL.

The chain has TRBV20-1 and TRBJ2-1; TRBD2 aligns across 9 bases. Per the germline V gene, CDR1 is DFQATT and CDR2 is SNEGSKA (reference sequence). Trimming cost V 5 bases and J 7 bases; bases outside gene matches: 9. The CDR3 is made up of 14 amino acids. CDR3 DNA: TGCAGTGCTCAGAGGGGCGGGAGGGGGAATGAGCAGTTCTTC. Amino acids: CSAQRGGRGNEQFF.

This clonotype was seen a handful of times. The J gene is TRBJ2-1, the V gene TRBV18; TRBD2 matches 11 bases. The J segment lost 8 bases and the V segment lost 6 bases, leaving 9 bases of the junction unmatched. CDR3 length: 15 residues. Germline V gene sequence: CDR1 KGHSH, CDR2 LQKENI. The CDR3 sequence is CASSGLTSGRDEQFF. As DNA, the CDR3 is TGTGCCAGCTCCGGCCTTACTAGCGGGAGAGATGAGCAGTTCTTC.

V usage is TRBV5-1 and J usage is TRBJ2-7; 7 positions match TRBD1. V gave up 4 bases and J gave up 0 bases; unmatched junction bases: 7. The CDR3 consists of 15 residues. CDR1 is SGHRS and CDR2 is YFSETQ in the germline V gene. The chain's CDR3 is CASSTTGQASYEQYF. DNA for the CDR3: TGCGCCAGCAGCACGACCGGACAGGCCTCCTACGAGCAGTACTTC. The full variable domain, completed using reference TRBV5-1 and TRBJ2-7, is KAGVTQTPRYLIKTRGQQVTLSCSPISGHRSVSWYQQTPGQGLQFLFEYFSETQRNKGNFPGRFSGRQFSNSRSEMNVSTLELGDSALYLCASSTTGQASYEQYFGPGTRLTVT.

This clonotype came up many times. The CDR3 loop reads CSVEQGAGLVEQFF. CDR3 DNA: TGCAGCGTTGAACAGGGGGCAGGTTTAGTTGAGCAGTTCTTC. J is TRBJ2-1 and V is TRBV29-1; TRBD1 aligns across 8 bases. Germline CDR1 SQVTM, CDR2 ANQGSEA. The junction had 9 bases not matched to a gene; V was cut back by 2 bases and J by 9 bases. The CDR3 is made up of 14 amino acids.

The chain recombines TRBV30 with TRBJ2-7, with 8 bases fitting TRBD1. In germline, CDR1 is GTSNPN, CDR2 SVGIG (reference sequence). The CDR3 loop spans 13 amino acids. V was pared by 2 bases and J by 2 bases, with 2 bases of the junction left unmatched. The CDR3 DNA reads as TGTGCCTGGAGTCGGGGACAGGCCTACGAGCAGTACTTC. Its translation is CAWSRGQAYEQYF.

Here the CDR3 reads CASSHGPSGANVLTF. Here the CDR3 DNA reads TGTGCCAGCAGCCACGGTCCGTCTGGGGCCAACGTCCTGACTTTC. This rearrangement joins TRBV6-5 to TRBJ2-6; D is undetermined. CDR1 MNHEY and CDR2 SVGAGI come from the germline V gene. This CDR3 region has 15 residues. Trimming removed 6 bases from V and 1 base from J, with 10 bases in between.

The rearrangement joins TRBV20-1 to TRBJ2-7; TRBD2 agrees at 7 bases. This CDR3 region has 16 residues. Germline CDR1 and CDR2: DFQATT and SNEGSKA (reference sequence). The trim removed 4 bases at V and 1 base at J, leaving 13 bases unmatched. CDR3 in amino acids: CSATELKAGDSYEQYF. The CDR3 nucleotides read TGCAGTGCTACGGAGCTGAAGGCGGGGGATTCCTACGAGCAGTACTTC.

The chain uses TRBV20-1 and TRBJ2-3; 9 bases map to TRBD2. After removal of 5 bases from V and 1 base from J, the junction contained 4 bases not matched to a gene. Germline CDR1 and CDR2: DFQATT and SNEGSKA (reference sequence). The CDR3 is 14 residues long. DNA for the CDR3: TGCAGTGCTGGGCTAGCGGGACGCACAGATACGCAGTATTTT. Amino acid sequence: CSAGLAGRTDTQYF.

This clonotype has more than one count but fewer than ten. The chain has TRBV5-1 and TRBJ2-1; 9 bases are a match to TRBD1. Trimming took 5 bases from V and 8 from J; bases not matched to a gene: 2. The CDR3 has 12 amino acids. CDR1 is SGHRS and CDR2 is YFSETQ in the germline V gene. Here the CDR3 reads CASRGTGYEQFF. The CDR3 DNA is TGCGCCAGCAGGGGGACAGGGTATGAGCAGTTCTTC.

The J gene is TRBJ2-5, the V gene TRBV7-2, with 7 bases that match TRBD1. There are 15 residues in the CDR3. V shed 0 bases, J shed 3 bases, and the junction held 4 bases outside the gene matches. Germline assignment: CDR1 SGHTA and CDR2 FQGNSA. This CDR3 is CASSLAGTAKETQYF. CDR3 nucleotides: TGTGCCAGCAGCTTAGCTGGGACAGCCAAAGAGACCCAGTACTTC.

The chain uses TRBV9 and TRBJ1-2, with 8 bases matching TRBD1. Unmatched junction bases numbered 8, after V lost 0 bases and J lost 4 bases. CDR3 length: 16 amino acids. Looked up from germline, CDR1 is SGDLS and CDR2 is YYNGEE. The CDR3 DNA reads TGTGCCAGCAGCGTAGACTGGACAGGGTTCCGCTATGGCTACACCTTC. Amino acids: CASSVDWTGFRYGYTF.

This clonotype was observed a few times. The rearrangement links TRBV30 to TRBJ1-2, with D unclear. CDR1 and CDR2 (germline): GTSNPN, SVGIG (reference sequence). Trimming removed 3 bases from V and 8 bases from J, with 19 bases in between. The CDR3 runs 14 residues. The CDR3 protein is CAWRGIGSALGYTF. For the CDR3, the DNA is TGTGCCTGGAGGGGGATCGGCAGTGCTCTCGGCTACACCTTC.

The chain uses TRBV9 and TRBJ2-3; D may be TRBD1 or TRBD2 (5 bases each). V lost 2 bases to trimming and J lost 6 bases, with 10 bases between them. The CDR3 is 13 residues long. CDR1 SGDLS and CDR2 YYNGEE come from the germline V gene. CDR3 in DNA: TGTGCCAGCAGCGTCGGGACCCCTGATACGCAGTATTTT. Its translation is CASSVGTPDTQYF.

The chain carries TRBV10-3 and TRBJ1-2; no clear D gene. This CDR3 comprises 15 residues. Trimming stripped 0 bases from V and 0 bases from J, with 8 bases between. Germline V gene lookup returns CDR1 ENHRY and CDR2 SYGVKD. The CDR3, as DNA: TGTGCCATCAGTGAGTCCGAGTACACTAACTATGGCTACACCTTC. Encoded protein: CAISESEYTNYGYTF.

The chain couples TRBV20-1 to TRBJ1-3; D is unclear. The CDR3 has 13 amino acids. The V and J ends lost 1 base and 3 bases respectively, with 7 bases between them. Looked up from germline, CDR1 is DFQATT and CDR2 is SNEGSKA (reference sequence). CDR3: CSARGRDGNTIYF. The CDR3 DNA reads TGCAGTGCTAGAGGGAGGGATGGAAACACCATATATTTT.

In this sample, this clonotype turned up a few times. The chain links TRBV4-1 to TRBJ2-1, with D hard to call. V shed 0 bases and J shed 10 bases, with 4 bases lying between them. Germline V CDR1 and CDR2: MGHRA, YSYEKL. The CDR3 is made up of 11 amino acids. CDR3 loop: CASSQEFEQFF. The CDR3 region has the DNA TGCGCCAGCAGCCAAGAGTTCGAGCAGTTCTTC.

This sequence joins TRBV12-3 or TRBV12-4 and TRBJ1-2; 7 bases line up with TRBD1. With 7 bases clipped from V and 3 bases from J, the junction kept 5 bases outside the gene matches. This CDR3 is 13 amino acids long. The CDR3 loop is CASTGTAYYGYTF. The CDR3, as DNA: TGTGCCAGCACCGGGACAGCATACTATGGCTACACCTTC.

The chain has TRBV20-1 and TRBJ1-2; D call uncertain. The CDR3 is made up of 13 amino acids. CDR1 DFQATT and CDR2 SNEGSKA come from the germline V gene (reference sequence). Trimming shortened V by 5 bases and J by 4 bases, and 14 bases separated the two germline ends. The DNA of the CDR3 is TGCAGTGCTTTACAGACCCGGAGCTATGGCTACACCTTC. Residues: CSALQTRSYGYTF.

The rearrangement links TRBV11-2 to TRBJ2-7, with 11 bases that match TRBD2. This CDR3 comprises 16 residues. Germline V lookup: CDR1 SGHAT, CDR2 FQNNGV. V lost 1 base and J lost 2; bases outside the gene matches: 4. For the CDR3, the DNA is TGTGCCAGCAGCTTAGCCCTAGCGGGAGGAACCTACGAGCAGTACTTC. Translation: CASSLALAGGTYEQYF. The full variable domain, in which reference TRBV11-2 and TRBJ2-7 provide the parts outside the CDR3, is EAGVAQSPRYKIIEKRQSVAFWCNPISGHATLYWYQQILGQGPKLLIQFQNNGVVDDSQLPKDRFSAERLKGVDSTLKIQPAKLEDSAVYLCASSLALAGGTYEQYFGPGTRLTVT.

This chain links TRBV6-5 with TRBJ2-3, with D uncertain. In germline, CDR1 is MNHEY, CDR2 SVGAGI. With 7 bases removed from V and 7 bases from J, the gap between germline ends came to 9 bases. The CDR3 totals 11 residues. The CDR3 reads CASTNGNTQYF. The CDR3 nucleotides read TGTGCCAGCACCAATGGAAATACGCAGTATTTT.